The sequence of this T cell receptor (beta chain) was determined in a study of blood T cells in healthy people across ages. Study-wide findings and caveats: Comparison with aged donors showed that long-lived donors had more naive CD4+ cells and higher diversity. A roughly linear age-dependent decrease characterized TCR beta diversity per million T cells.

The CDR3 is made up of 15 amino acids. V was trimmed by 0 bases and J by 5 bases, leaving 13 bases between them. Germline lookup yields CDR1 MNHEY and CDR2 SVGAGI. As concerns this clonotype: What it recognizes is unknown.

PBMCs, at least 6 million per sample, were isolated. The authors extracted at least 6 micrograms of total RNA per sample. Primers used in a second PCR of about 7 to 11 cycles were a sample-barcoded 5' primer and a J-beta primer mix. TCRdb analysed the 5' RACE reads with MiXCR anew, one entry per CDR3 protein. The table shows approximately 850,000 distinct CDR3 sequences, with 40% to 50% occurring only once. This rearrangement joins TRBV6-5 to TRBJ2-5, with D perhaps assigned TRBD1 or TRBD2 (5 bases each). This TCR was sampled from a man aged 55 to 70 in good health. Sequencing used blood. The DNA of the CDR3 is TGTGCCAGCAGTTACTCGAGTTGGGGCGGGGAGACCCAGTACTTC. Protein: CASSYSSWGGETQYF.